These 18 T cell receptor beta chains came from one sample sequenced in a study of blood T cell repertoires in COVID-19. Libraries were prepared by immunoSEQ multiplex PCR; TCRdb keeps only in-frame clonotypes and omits some of them. The sample lists approximately 260,000 clones, 70% to 90% occurring once. Sequencing input: peripheral blood. All receptors derive from a woman aged 70 to 79 with acute or convalescent COVID-19.

The chain recombines TRBV6-4 with TRBJ1-6; weak D call: TRBD1 (6 bases). This CDR3 region has 14 residues. The V gene's germline CDR1 is MRHNA and CDR2 SNTAGT. V shed 5 bases and J shed 10 bases, with 15 bases lying between them. The CDR3 sequence: CASSKQGLGSPLHF. CDR3 DNA sequence: TGTGCCAGCAGTAAACAGGGTCTGGGATCACCCCTCCACTTT.

The J gene is TRBJ2-2, the V gene TRBV18; 7 bases agree with TRBD1. V dropped 3 bases and J dropped 5; count of bases not matched to a gene: 6. The CDR3 sequence is 15 residues long. Germline CDR1 is KGHSH and CDR2 is LQKENI. The CDR3 is CASSPGTAFTGELFF. CDR3 in DNA: TGTGCCAGCTCACCCGGGACAGCATTTACCGGGGAGCTGTTTTTT.

The CDR3 is CASSLGPTELETQYF. CDR3 DNA sequence: TGTGCCAGCAGCTTAGGGCCGACTGAGTTGGAGACCCAGTACTTC. J is TRBJ2-5 and V is TRBV11-2; D gene unclear. The CDR3 runs 15 residues. Trimming removed 1 base at V and 5 bases at J, with 14 bases between. Germline CDR1 SGHAT, CDR2 FQNNGV.

The rearrangement links TRBV30 to TRBJ1-1; D might be TRBD1 (5 bases). CDR3 length equals 16 residues. Germline loops: CDR1 GTSNPN, CDR2 SVGIG (reference sequence). Trimming took 1 base from V and 6 from J, leaving 21 bases between them. CDR3 in amino acids: CAWSGGTRTLGSEAFF. The CDR3 DNA sequence: TGTGCCTGGAGTGGGGGGACTAGGACTCTTGGATCTGAAGCTTTCTTT.

V usage is TRBV3-1 (or the pseudogene TRBV3-2) and J usage is TRBJ1-3, with a tentative D call TRBD1 (5 bases). The CDR3 has 16 amino acids. Per germline, CDR1 LGHDT and CDR2 YNNKEL (reference sequence). V was pared by 1 base and J by 1 base, with 11 bases between. The CDR3 nucleotides read TGTGCCAGCAGCCAAGGGGGCCTGAGGTCTGGAAACACCATATATTTT. It yields the protein CASSQGGLRSGNTIYF.

The chain uses TRBV19 and TRBJ1-4; 10 bases fit TRBD1. Germline V CDR1 and CDR2: LNHDA, SQIVND (reference sequence). V was clipped by 7 bases and J by 4 bases; unmatched bases: 6. This CDR3 spans 15 amino acids. The CDR3 nucleotides are TGTGCCAGTACCTCACGGGACAGGGGTAATGAAAAACTGTTTTTT. Translation: CASTSRDRGNEKLFF.

This rearrangement joins TRBV7-9 to TRBJ1-1, with 10 nucleotides matching TRBD1. CDR1 and CDR2 from the germline V gene are SEHNR and FQNEAQ (reference sequence). Trimming at V came to 0 bases and at J to 5 bases, leaving 0 bases not matched to a gene. CDR3 size: 14 residues. The CDR3 sequence is CASSLAGQGTEAFF. The CDR3 region has the DNA TGTGCCAGCAGCTTAGCGGGACAGGGGACTGAAGCTTTCTTT.

The V gene is TRBV5-6, the J gene TRBJ1-4, with 8 bases identical to TRBD1. The CDR3 runs 14 residues. The V segment lost 4 bases and the J segment 6 bases; nucleotides outside the gene matches: 5. Looked up from germline, CDR1 is SGHDT and CDR2 is YYEEEE. CDR3 protein: CASSATGEDEKLFF. CDR3 nucleotides: TGTGCCAGCAGCGCGACAGGGGAGGATGAAAAACTGTTTTTT.

The genes are TRBV12-3 or TRBV12-4 and TRBJ1-1; perhaps TRBD1 as D (6 bases). This CDR3 region has 11 residues. The V end lost 8 bases, the J end lost 4 bases, and 8 bases lay between the germline ends. CDR3 protein: CASSRGTEAFF. As DNA, the CDR3 is TGTGCCAGCTCCAGGGGCACTGAAGCTTTCTTT.

Here the CDR3 DNA reads TGTGCCAGCAGCCAGGGACAGAACGCTAACTATGGCTACACCTTC. It codes for CASSQGQNANYGYTF. This rearrangement joins TRBV5-4 to TRBJ1-2; 7 bases align to TRBD1. After removal of 4 bases from V and 0 bases from J, the junction contained 6 bases not matched to a gene. The CDR3 length is 15 residues. Germline CDR1 is SGHNT and CDR2 is YYREEE (reference sequence).

V gene TRBV5-1 combines with J gene TRBJ1-1; 8 positions agree with TRBD1. The ends lost 4 bases at V and 8 bases at J; junction bases unmatched: 10. The CDR3 runs to 14 residues. Germline V gives CDR1 SGHRS, CDR2 YFSETQ. The CDR3 DNA follows: TGCGCCAGCAGCGCCAGACAGGGGATGGGGGAAGCTTTCTTT. Translating it yields CASSARQGMGEAFF.

This clone was found many times. This chain uses TRBV9 with TRBJ1-2; D is unresolved. This CDR3 has 13 residues. Germline CDR1 SGDLS, CDR2 YYNGEE. The V end was cut by 3 bases, the J end by 7 bases, with 13 bases between. The CDR3 here is CASSAASRSGYTF. In nucleotides, the CDR3 is TGTGCCAGCAGCGCTGCTTCTAGGAGTGGCTACACCTTC.

The chain joins TRBV19 to TRBJ1-6; no clear D gene. Trimming took off 5 bases at V and 7 bases at J, with 6 bases between the two ends. The CDR3 has 12 residues. CDR1 LNHDA and CDR2 SQIVND come from the germline V gene (reference sequence). The CDR3 DNA reads as TGTGCCAGTAGTGTCCTAAATTCACCCCTCCACTTT. This codes for CASSVLNSPLHF.

The V and J genes are TRBV28 and TRBJ2-2; D remains unclear. Germline CDR1 reads MDHEN; CDR2 reads SYDVKM. The V end was cut by 5 bases, the J end by 4 bases, with 11 bases between. This CDR3 is built from 14 residues. CDR3 nucleotide sequence: TGTGCCAGCAGTCGAACAGTGGGCACCGGGGAGCTGTTTTTT. As protein: CASSRTVGTGELFF.

The genes are TRBV4-1 and TRBJ1-2; TRBD1 aligns across 7 bases. Germline values: CDR1 MGHRA, CDR2 YSYEKL. The CDR3 extends over 13 amino acids. Trimming at V came to 7 bases and at J to 4 bases, leaving 6 bases not matched to a gene. The CDR3 region has the DNA TGCGCCAGCAAACAAGGACAGGCCTATGGCTACACCTTC. It yields the protein CASKQGQAYGYTF.

This chain uses TRBV2 with TRBJ1-2; TRBD1 matches 8 bases. Losses at the gene ends were 8 bases for V and 2 bases for J; bases not matched to a gene: 4. The CDR3 runs 13 residues. Germline V gene sequence: CDR1 SNHLY, CDR2 FYNNEI. The CDR3 is CASARQGNYGYTF. CDR3 DNA sequence: TGTGCCAGCGCCCGACAGGGGAACTATGGCTACACCTTC.

V and J are TRBV25-1 and TRBJ2-1; TRBD1 aligns across 10 bases. Germline V lookup: CDR1 MGHDK, CDR2 SYGVNS. This CDR3 has 16 residues. V trimming: 3 bases; J trimming: 4 bases; junction bases outside the gene matches: 6. Here the CDR3 DNA reads TGTGCCAGCAGTGACCCGACAGGGGGCGCTTACAATGAGCAGTTCTTC. Its translation is CASSDPTGGAYNEQFF.

The chain links TRBV5-1 to TRBJ1-6, with TRBD1 matching over 8 bases. The CDR3 length is 13 residues. The V gene end was trimmed by 5 bases and the J gene end by 10 bases; junction bases not matched to a gene: 5. CDR1 and CDR2 (germline): SGHRS, YFSETQ. The CDR3: CASRDREGSPLHF. CDR3 sequence (DNA): TGCGCCAGCAGGGACAGGGAAGGATCACCCCTCCACTTT. Looking up the rest from reference TRBV5-1 and TRBJ1-6 gives the full variable domain: KAGVTQTPRYLIKTRGQQVTLSCSPISGHRSVSWYQQTPGQGLQFLFEYFSETQRNKGNFPGRFSGRQFSNSRSEMNVSTLELGDSALYLCASRDREGSPLHFGNGTRLTVT.